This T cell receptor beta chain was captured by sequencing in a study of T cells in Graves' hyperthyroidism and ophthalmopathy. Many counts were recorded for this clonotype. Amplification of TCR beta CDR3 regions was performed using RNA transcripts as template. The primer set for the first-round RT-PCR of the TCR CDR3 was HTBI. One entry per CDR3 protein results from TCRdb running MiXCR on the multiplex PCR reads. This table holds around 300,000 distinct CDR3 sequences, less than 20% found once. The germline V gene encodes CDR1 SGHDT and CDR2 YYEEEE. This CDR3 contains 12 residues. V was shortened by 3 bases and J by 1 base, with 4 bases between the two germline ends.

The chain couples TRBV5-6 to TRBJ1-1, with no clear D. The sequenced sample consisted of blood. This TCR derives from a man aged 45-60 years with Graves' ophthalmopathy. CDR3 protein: CASSSGNTEAFF. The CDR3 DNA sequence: TGTGCCAGCAGCTCAGGGAACACTGAAGCTTTCTTT. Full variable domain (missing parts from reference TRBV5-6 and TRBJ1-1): DAGVTQSPTHLIKTRGQQVTLRCSPKSGHDTVSWYQQALGQGPQFIFQYYEEEERQRGNFPDRFSGHQFPNYSSELNVNALLLGDSALYLCASSSGNTEAFFGQGTRLTVV.